This TCR beta chain was retrieved from a study of technical replicates of blood from several donors. The germline CDR1 and CDR2 sequences are MGHRA and YSYEKL. The CDR3 contains 15 residues. Trimming took 2 bases from V and 4 from J, leaving 15 bases between them. This clone was counted a single time. The data were produced by immunoSEQ multiplex PCR, yet TCRdb's version contains in-frame clones alone and is incomplete. Of around 75,000 clones in the sample, under 95% were seen once. The sequencing sample was made of T cells isolated from PBMCs. The TCR comes from a human donor in good health. The V call is TRBV4-1, the J call TRBJ2-7, with unresolved D. The CDR3: CASSQKRSDPYEQYF. The CDR3 DNA reads TGCGCCAGCAGCCAAAAGAGAAGCGATCCATACGAGCAGTACTTC.